A selection of T cell receptor beta chains follows, all from one sample in a study of cytomegalovirus exposure and HLA in healthy donors. Assay: immunoSEQ multiplex PCR; the TCRdb copy retains only in-frame clones and omits some. Among over 200,000 clones, about four fifths were seen once, and the ten largest hold about 6.4%. Material for sequencing was PBMCs. The receptors derive from a man aged 40-49 years in good health and CMV-seropositive. The CDR3 runs from the conserved cysteine through the conserved F or W. The D gene is left open where the match is weak.

j_call v_call d_call cdr3_aa
TRBJ2-5 TRBV7-9 TRBD2 CASALGAGGEQETQYF
TRBJ2-1 TRBV19 - CASRDTGYSYNEQFF
TRBJ1-2 TRBV11-2 TRBD1 CASSLGPVWTGSGYTF
TRBJ2-3 TRBV11-2 - CASNQQGWADTQYF
TRBJ1-4 TRBV18 TRBD1 CASSQWTGGNEKLFF
TRBJ2-1 TRBV9 - CASSETSNEQFF
TRBJ2-1 TRBV7-9 - CASSLDGAEQFF
TRBJ2-1 TRBV5-1 - CASSEGGSYNEQFF
TRBJ2-3 TRBV30 - CAWRGPWGAGGTDTQYF
TRBJ2-2 TRBV7-3 - CASSLVQSTGELFF
TRBJ1-1 TRBV25-1 - CASRGPVNTEAFF
TRBJ2-1 TRBV14 TRBD2 CASSPGLAVYNEQFF
TRBJ2-1 TRBV5-6 - CASSLGDSSYNEQFF
TRBJ1-5 TRBV18 TRBD1 CASSPRQGASSNQPQHF
TRBJ1-5 TRBV28 TRBD1 CASSMDRRNQPQHF
TRBJ2-1 TRBV7-9 TRBD1 CASSLGQGAEQFF
TRBJ2-4 TRBV11-3 TRBD2 CASSPTSGRARIAKNIQYF
TRBJ2-1 TRBV4-1 TRBD2 CASRALAGASYNEQFF
TRBJ1-6 TRBV27 - CASSLGGSSPLHF
TRBJ2-7 TRBV7-9 TRBD1 CASSWGQGVAYEQYF
TRBJ2-5 TRBV15 - CATSTLSGQGEETQYF
TRBJ2-5 TRBV7-9 TRBD2 CASSPETTGAGQETQYF
TRBJ1-2 TRBV6-1 - CASSLPGGGYTF
TRBJ2-3 TRBV10-1 - CASSDARFTDTQYF
TRBJ2-6 TRBV19 TRBD1 CASSQSTGGAGANVLTF
TRBJ1-3 TRBV4-2 - CASSQDRMGNTIYF